A single sample gave rise to the 20 T cell receptor beta chains below, sequenced in a study of OX40 agonist ivuxolimab in advanced cancers. TCRdb's copy holds only in-frame clones and misses some; the assay was immunoSEQ multiplex PCR. The table includes tens of thousands of clones, around 87% detected once. The source material was CD4+ or CD8+ T cells sorted from blood, sampled in a trial of the OX40 agonist ivuxolimab. These receptors all come from an adult with an advanced solid tumor such as melanoma, head and neck, liver or kidney cancer.

This clone was seen more than once but under ten times. The genes are TRBV7-3 and TRBJ1-1, with no clear D. Between the trimmed V and J ends, which lost 2 bases and 4 bases, there was a span of 11 bases. The CDR3 length is 14 residues. CDR1 is SGHTA, CDR2 FQGTGA, per germline. The CDR3 sequence: CASSLRPGSTEAFF. CDR3 DNA: TGTGCCAGCAGCTTACGGCCTGGGAGCACTGAAGCTTTCTTT.

This chain joins TRBV9 and TRBJ2-7, with D uncertain. Trimming shortened V by 4 bases and J by 5 bases, and 19 bases separated the two germline ends. The CDR3 contains 15 residues. CDR1 and CDR2 (germline): SGDLS, YYNGEE. Here the CDR3 reads CASSPQVGSIDEQYF. CDR3 DNA sequence: TGTGCCAGCAGCCCCCAGGTGGGGTCGATCGACGAGCAGTACTTC.

The rearrangement uses TRBV7-2 and TRBJ2-3; a possible D gene is TRBD1 (6 bases). The CDR3 length is 13 residues. Trimming left V 5 bases short and J 6 bases short, with 12 bases between. Germline lookup yields CDR1 SGHTA and CDR2 FQGNSA. The CDR3: CASSLGQGDTQYF. CDR3 in DNA: TGTGCCAGCAGCCTCGGCCAGGGGGATACGCAGTATTTT.

J is TRBJ1-1 and V is TRBV5-1; TRBD1 is a possible D gene (6 bases). The CDR3 loop spans 15 amino acids. V was pared by 0 bases and J by 4 bases, with 13 bases between. The germline V gene encodes CDR1 SGHRS and CDR2 YFSETQ. CDR3: CASSLASGAGTEAFF. The CDR3, as DNA: TGCGCCAGCAGCTTGGCCTCGGGGGCTGGCACTGAAGCTTTCTTT.

CDR3 DNA: TGTGCCAGCTCGCTTGACAGGGTGGGCTACACCTTC. It encodes CASSLDRVGYTF. V and J are TRBV18 and TRBJ1-2; 7 positions agree with TRBD1. The V and J ends lost 6 bases and 8 bases, in that order; junction bases with no gene match: 6. This CDR3 has 12 residues. The germline CDR1 and CDR2 sequences are KGHSH and LQKENI.

The chain combines TRBV7-8 with TRBJ1-2; perhaps TRBD1 as D (6 bases). Trimming pared 6 bases from V and 4 bases from J, leaving 15 bases between. Looked up from germline, CDR1 is SGHVS and CDR2 is FQNEAQ. There are 14 residues in the CDR3. The CDR3 spells CASSSTGWGYGYTF. The DNA for the CDR3 is TGTGCCAGCAGTTCGACAGGCTGGGGCTATGGCTACACCTTC.

The chain uses TRBV7-2 and TRBJ1-3, with 8 bases matching TRBD1. Unmatched junction bases numbered 1, after V lost 3 bases and J lost 6 bases. Per germline, CDR1 SGHTA and CDR2 FQGNSA. This CDR3 contains 13 residues. CDR3 residues: CASSFQGANTIYF. DNA for the CDR3: TGTGCCAGCAGCTTCCAGGGGGCAAACACCATATATTTT.

This sequence joins TRBV7-2 and TRBJ2-1, with D tentatively TRBD1 (6 bases). This CDR3 is 13 amino acids long. The germline V and J ends were trimmed by 0 bases and 10 bases, with 10 bases remaining between them. Germline-derived CDR1 and CDR2 are SGHTA and FQGNSA. DNA of the CDR3: TGTGCCAGCAGCTTAGCGAGGGACATCGAGCAGTTCTTC. Protein sequence: CASSLARDIEQFF.

V is TRBV19 and J is TRBJ1-5; tentatively, D is TRBD1 (5 bases). The germline V and J ends were trimmed by 3 bases and 5 bases, with 5 bases remaining between them. The CDR3 contains 12 residues. Looked up from germline, CDR1 is LNHDA and CDR2 is SQIVND (reference sequence). As DNA, the CDR3 is TGTGCCAGTAGTATCAGGGATCAGCCCCAGCATTTT. Amino acid sequence: CASSIRDQPQHF. The variable domain in full, with the rest retrieved from reference TRBV19 and TRBJ1-5, is DGGITQSPKYLFRKEGQNVTLSCEQNLNHDAMYWYRQDPGQGLRLIYYSQIVNDFQKGDIAEGYSVSREKKESFPLTVTSAQKNPTAFYLCASSIRDQPQHFGDGTRLSIL.

The J gene is TRBJ1-2, the V gene TRBV14; D uncertain. V was cut by 3 bases and J by 8 bases, with 19 bases left in between. The CDR3 is 15 residues long. The germline CDR1 and CDR2 sequences are SGHDN and FVKESK. The CDR3: CASSHGSGRREGYTF. In DNA form, the CDR3 reads TGTGCCAGCAGCCACGGATCCGGGCGCCGGGAAGGCTACACCTTC.

The gene calls are TRBV7-9 and TRBJ2-7; D possibly corresponds to TRBD2 (5 bases). Per germline, CDR1 SEHNR and CDR2 FQNEAQ (reference sequence). V was pared by 1 base and J by 7 bases, with 20 bases between. The CDR3 runs to 16 residues. CDR3 DNA sequence: TGTGCCAGCAGCTTAGTTCGGGGAAAGGCAGTTAAAGAGCAGTACTTC. Translated: CASSLVRGKAVKEQYF.

The CDR3 DNA reads TGTGCCAGCAGTTCTCCCTACAGGGGAAGCAATCAGCCCCAGCATTTT. Translating it yields CASSSPYRGSNQPQHF. This chain uses TRBV6-6 with TRBJ1-5; 7 bases align to TRBD1. The germline V gene encodes CDR1 MNHNY and CDR2 SVGAGI (reference sequence). This CDR3 contains 16 residues. V shed 4 bases and J 1 base; nucleotides not matched to a gene: 7.

The chain couples TRBV5-6 to TRBJ2-7, with D possibly TRBD1 on 6 matching bases. V lost 2 bases, J lost 5 bases, and 11 bases lay in between. The CDR3 runs to 13 residues. Germline assignment: CDR1 SGHDT and CDR2 YYEEEE. The CDR3, as DNA: TGTGCCAGCAGCTTAGACAGGTTTCACGAGCAGTACGTC. It specifies CASSLDRFHEQYV.

The V and J genes are TRBV28 and TRBJ1-1; the D is unclear. The germline V gene has CDR1 MDHEN and CDR2 SYDVKM. This CDR3 has 15 residues. Trimming stripped 6 bases from V and 6 bases from J, with 20 bases between. CDR3 sequence reads: CASSPSAGMVAEAFF. For the CDR3, the DNA is TGTGCCAGCAGCCCCTCGGCGGGGATGGTGGCTGAAGCTTTCTTT.

The rearrangement uses TRBV5-1 and TRBJ2-5; D not resolved. The V end lost 6 bases, the J end lost 3 bases, and 15 bases lay between the germline ends. Germline CDR1 and CDR2: SGHRS and YFSETQ. The CDR3 is made up of 14 amino acids. The CDR3 here is CASTTWSLEETQYF. The CDR3 DNA is TGCGCCAGCACCACTTGGTCGTTAGAAGAGACCCAGTACTTC. Variable domain in full (rest from reference TRBV5-1 and TRBJ2-5): KAGVTQTPRYLIKTRGQQVTLSCSPISGHRSVSWYQQTPGQGLQFLFEYFSETQRNKGNFPGRFSGRQFSNSRSEMNVSTLELGDSALYLCASTTWSLEETQYFGPGTRLLVL.

This chain joins TRBV19 and TRBJ2-6, with D perhaps given as TRBD1 or TRBD2 (5 bases each). Germline V gene sequence: CDR1 LNHDA, CDR2 SQIVND (reference sequence). V was pared by 6 bases and J by 3 bases, with 9 bases between. This CDR3 comprises 14 residues. CDR3 sequence reads: CASSWDDGANVLTF. The CDR3 DNA reads as TGTGCCAGTAGCTGGGACGATGGGGCCAACGTCCTGACTTTC. Full variable domain (missing parts from reference TRBV19 and TRBJ2-6): DGGITQSPKYLFRKEGQNVTLSCEQNLNHDAMYWYRQDPGQGLRLIYYSQIVNDFQKGDIAEGYSVSREKKESFPLTVTSAQKNPTAFYLCASSWDDGANVLTFGAGSRLTVL.

This chain connects TRBV11-2 to TRBJ1-6, with D possibly TRBD1 on 6 matching bases. The CDR3 runs 18 residues. In germline, CDR1 is SGHAT, CDR2 FQNNGV. Deletions cut 1 base from V and 6 bases from J, with 19 bases between. The CDR3 DNA reads TGTGCCAGCAGCTTAGGAAGGGCTCTCGACAGGTTTAATTCACCCCTCCACTTT. It codes for CASSLGRALDRFNSPLHF.

This chain joins TRBV7-9 and TRBJ2-7, with D hard to call. CDR3 size: 14 residues. Trimming pared 3 bases from V and 2 bases from J, leaving 11 bases between. Germline-derived CDR1 and CDR2 are SEHNR and FQNEAQ (reference sequence). DNA for the CDR3: TGTGCCAGCAGCTTCATAGTTCCACCCTACGAGCAGTACGTC. Amino acid sequence: CASSFIVPPYEQYV.

The rearrangement joins TRBV7-3 to TRBJ2-1; 10 nucleotides line up with TRBD2. The CDR3 contains 15 residues. From germline, CDR1 is SGHTA and CDR2 FQGTGA. The V segment lost 5 bases and the J segment 3 bases; nucleotides outside the gene matches: 4. CDR3 protein: CASSAGTSVYNEQFF. In nucleotides, the CDR3 is TGTGCCAGCAGCGCCGGGACTAGCGTCTACAATGAGCAGTTCTTC.

The chain links TRBV13 to TRBJ2-1; D is uncertain. The germline V gene has CDR1 PRHDT and CDR2 FYEKMQ (reference sequence). Trimming took 4 bases from V and 0 from J, leaving 13 bases between them. The CDR3 has 16 residues. Written as DNA, the CDR3 is TGTGCCAGCAGCTCAAGGCCTCTAAGCTCCTACAATGAGCAGTTCTTC. Residues: CASSSRPLSSYNEQFF.